The entry below gives a single TCR beta chain sequence along with its context. This CDR3 has 15 residues. Germline CDR1 MNHEY, CDR2 SMNVEV (reference sequence). Trimming took 5 bases from V and 3 from J; bases not matched to a gene: 7. The data are from a study of tumor T cells in aggressive B-cell lymphoma. The data were produced by immunoSEQ multiplex PCR, yet TCRdb's version contains in-frame clones alone and is incomplete. Among around 5,800 clones listed, over 65% were seen once. Source material: tumor tissue. The TCR comes from an adult with diffuse large B cell lymphoma. This chain joins TRBV27 and TRBJ1-2; 9 positions match TRBD1. CDR3: CASSKGQGAYYGYTF. In DNA, the CDR3 is TGTGCCAGCAGTAAGGGACAGGGCGCGTACTATGGCTACACCTTC.